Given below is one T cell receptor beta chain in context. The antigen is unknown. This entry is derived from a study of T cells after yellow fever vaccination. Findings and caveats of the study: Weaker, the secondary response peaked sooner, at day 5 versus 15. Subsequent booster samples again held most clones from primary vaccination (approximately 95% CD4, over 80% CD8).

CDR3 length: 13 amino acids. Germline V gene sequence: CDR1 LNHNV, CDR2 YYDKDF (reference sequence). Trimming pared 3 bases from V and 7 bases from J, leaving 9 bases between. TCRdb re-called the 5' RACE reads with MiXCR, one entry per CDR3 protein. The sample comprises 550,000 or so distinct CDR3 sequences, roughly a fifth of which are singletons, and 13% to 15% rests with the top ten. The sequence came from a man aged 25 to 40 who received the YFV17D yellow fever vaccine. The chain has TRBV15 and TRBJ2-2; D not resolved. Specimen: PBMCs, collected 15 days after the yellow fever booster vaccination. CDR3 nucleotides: TGTGCCACCAGCAGTGAATGGAGCGGGGAGCTGTTTTTT. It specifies CATSSEWSGELFF.